This is a list of T cell receptor beta chains from one sample in a study of CD8 T cells in ankylosing spondylitis. TCRdb recomputed calls from the 5' RACE reads with MiXCR, one row per CDR3 protein. The table lists about 750,000 distinct CDR3 sequences, around a fifth of them singletons. Sequencing was performed on blood, either unsorted or a sorted T cell fraction (not recorded which). The receptors derive from a male donor with ankylosing spondylitis. Each CDR3 is given with its conserved first and last residue. A D gene is named only where the DNA matches it firmly. Clone sizes are given selectively: once, few, many, or a class where the clone is expanded.

d_call: TRBD1; j_call: TRBJ2-7; v_call: TRBV7-2; clone_size: .; cdr3_aa: CASSFRTGGYYEQYF; cdr3_nt: TGTGCCAGCAGCTTCCGGACAGGGGGCTACTACGAGCAGTACTTC
d_call: .; j_call: TRBJ2-7; v_call: TRBV5-1; clone_size: .; cdr3_aa: CASSGPGAESYEQYF; cdr3_nt: TGCGCCAGCAGCGGCCCCGGGGCAGAATCCTACGAGCAGTACTTC
d_call: .; j_call: TRBJ2-5; v_call: TRBV2; clone_size: .; cdr3_aa: CASRDSETQETQYF; cdr3_nt: TGTGCCAGCAGGGATTCGGAGACCCAAGAGACCCAGTACTTC
d_call: .; j_call: TRBJ1-2; v_call: TRBV28; clone_size: .; cdr3_aa: CASRTEGLANYGYTF; cdr3_nt: TGTGCCAGCAGGACCGAGGGATTAGCTAACTATGGCTACACCTTC
d_call: .; j_call: TRBJ1-1; v_call: TRBV29-1; clone_size: .; cdr3_aa: CSVATPNTEAFF; cdr3_nt: TGCAGCGTGGCGACACCCAACACTGAAGCTTTCTTT
d_call: .; j_call: TRBJ2-3; v_call: TRBV5-1; clone_size: .; cdr3_aa: CASSLEPRGGIDTQYF; cdr3_nt: TGCGCCAGCAGCTTGGAGCCTCGAGGAGGGATAGATACGCAGTATTTT
d_call: .; j_call: TRBJ2-7; v_call: TRBV12-3/TRBV12-4; clone_size: many; cdr3_aa: CASSYGGSGEQYF; cdr3_nt: TGTGCCAGCAGTTATGGGGGGAGCGGCGAGCAGTACTTC
d_call: .; j_call: TRBJ2-3; v_call: TRBV5-1; clone_size: .; cdr3_aa: CASSLSAYTTTDTQYF; cdr3_nt: TGCGCCAGCAGTCTTTCGGCGTATACTACGACAGATACGCAGTATTTT
d_call: .; j_call: TRBJ1-2; v_call: TRBV5-6; clone_size: .; cdr3_aa: CASSAADRRVSSGGYTF; cdr3_nt: TGTGCCAGCAGCGCTGCTGACAGGCGGGTCTCTTCGGGTGGCTACACCTTC
d_call: TRBD1; j_call: TRBJ1-1; v_call: TRBV25-1; clone_size: .; cdr3_aa: CASSDPEETGVKAFF; cdr3_nt: TGTGCCAGCAGTGACCCCGAGGAAACAGGGGTCAAAGCTTTCTTT
d_call: TRBD2; j_call: TRBJ2-2; v_call: TRBV5-6; clone_size: many; cdr3_aa: CASSPSGRTTGELFF; cdr3_nt: TGTGCCAGCAGCCCTAGCGGGAGGACCACCGGGGAGCTGTTTTTT
d_call: .; j_call: TRBJ1-1; v_call: TRBV20-1; clone_size: few; cdr3_aa: CSERGEPEAFF; cdr3_nt: TGCAGTGAGCGGGGGGAACCCGAAGCTTTCTTT
d_call: .; j_call: TRBJ2-5; v_call: TRBV7-9; clone_size: few; cdr3_aa: CASSPPRQDQETQYF; cdr3_nt: TGTGCCAGCAGCCCCCCCCGACAGGACCAAGAGACCCAGTACTTC
d_call: TRBD1; j_call: TRBJ2-7; v_call: TRBV6-1; clone_size: .; cdr3_aa: CASSRTGQGIDEQYF; cdr3_nt: TGTGCCAGCAGTAGAACGGGACAGGGAATCGACGAGCAGTACTTC
d_call: .; j_call: TRBJ1-1; v_call: TRBV6-1; clone_size: .; cdr3_aa: CASSEDFWANTEAFF; cdr3_nt: TGTGCCAGCAGTGAGGATTTCTGGGCGAACACTGAAGCTTTCTTT
d_call: TRBD1; j_call: TRBJ1-5; v_call: TRBV29-1; clone_size: .; cdr3_aa: CSVSRGDQPQHF; cdr3_nt: TGCAGCGTTTCCAGGGGGGATCAGCCCCAGCATTTT
d_call: .; j_call: TRBJ1-5; v_call: TRBV12-3/TRBV12-4; clone_size: .; cdr3_aa: CASSFLFNRPQHF; cdr3_nt: TGTGCCAGCAGTTTTCTGTTCAATCGGCCCCAGCATTTT
d_call: TRBD1; j_call: TRBJ2-1; v_call: TRBV20-1; clone_size: .; cdr3_aa: CSAETGINEQFF; cdr3_nt: TGCAGTGCAGAGACAGGGATCAATGAGCAGTTCTTC
d_call: .; j_call: TRBJ2-3; v_call: TRBV4-2; clone_size: few; cdr3_aa: CASRPLAGTGAGTQYF; cdr3_nt: TGTGCCAGCAGACCGCTAGCGGGGACAGGAGCCGGTACGCAGTATTTT
d_call: .; j_call: TRBJ2-5; v_call: TRBV12-3/TRBV12-4; clone_size: many; cdr3_aa: CASSPPVLNAVQETQYF; cdr3_nt: TGTGCCAGCAGTCCCCCCGTGCTCAACGCGGTCCAAGAGACCCAGTACTTC
d_call: .; j_call: TRBJ2-1; v_call: TRBV12-3/TRBV12-4; clone_size: .; cdr3_aa: CASSFLYSSSYNEQFF; cdr3_nt: TGTGCCAGCAGTTTTCTCTACAGCAGCTCCTACAATGAGCAGTTCTTC
d_call: .; j_call: TRBJ1-2; v_call: TRBV4-1; clone_size: .; cdr3_aa: CASSQDLTATYYGYTF; cdr3_nt: TGCGCCAGCAGCCAAGATTTAACGGCAACTTACTATGGCTACACCTTC
d_call: .; j_call: TRBJ1-1; v_call: TRBV18; clone_size: few; cdr3_aa: CASSLRDGTEAFF; cdr3_nt: TGTGCCAGCTCACTCCGGGATGGGACTGAAGCTTTCTTT
d_call: .; j_call: TRBJ2-1; v_call: TRBV4-3; clone_size: .; cdr3_aa: CASSQESGTRRNEQFF; cdr3_nt: TGCGCCAGCAGCCAAGAAAGCGGAACTAGACGGAATGAGCAGTTCTTC
d_call: .; j_call: TRBJ2-7; v_call: TRBV12-3/TRBV12-4; clone_size: few; cdr3_aa: CASSLDTFGEQYF; cdr3_nt: TGTGCCAGCAGTTTAGACACCTTCGGAGAGCAGTACTTC
d_call: .; j_call: TRBJ2-1; v_call: TRBV2; clone_size: .; cdr3_aa: CASSQYGTSPYNEQFF; cdr3_nt: TGTGCCAGCAGCCAGTACGGGACGTCTCCCTACAATGAGCAGTTCTTC
d_call: .; j_call: TRBJ1-2; v_call: TRBV5-1; clone_size: few; cdr3_aa: CASSFGDGYGYTF; cdr3_nt: TGCGCCAGCAGCTTTGGGGATGGCTATGGCTACACCTTC
d_call: .; j_call: TRBJ1-5; v_call: TRBV12-3/TRBV12-4; clone_size: many; cdr3_aa: CASRKSNQPQHF; cdr3_nt: TGTGCCAGCCGAAAGAGCAATCAGCCCCAGCATTTT
d_call: TRBD1; j_call: TRBJ1-5; v_call: TRBV28; clone_size: few; cdr3_aa: CASSLLGQGTNQPQHF; cdr3_nt: TGTGCCAGCAGTTTACTCGGACAGGGGACAAATCAGCCCCAGCATTTT
d_call: .; j_call: TRBJ2-3; v_call: TRBV24-1; clone_size: few; cdr3_aa: CASRDRTDTQYF; cdr3_nt: TGTGCCAGCCGGGATCGCACAGATACGCAGTATTTT
d_call: .; j_call: TRBJ1-5; v_call: TRBV19; clone_size: .; cdr3_aa: CASSPGVITQPQHF; cdr3_nt: TGTGCCAGTAGTCCGGGCGTGATTACTCAGCCCCAGCATTTT
d_call: TRBD1; j_call: TRBJ2-1; v_call: TRBV11-2; clone_size: .; cdr3_aa: CASSFWTGYEQFF; cdr3_nt: TGTGCCAGCAGCTTTTGGACAGGGTATGAGCAGTTCTTC
d_call: TRBD2; j_call: TRBJ2-7; v_call: TRBV20-1; clone_size: .; cdr3_aa: CSASRAGGPGEQYF; cdr3_nt: TGCAGTGCTAGTCGAGCGGGAGGGCCGGGGGAGCAGTACTTC
d_call: .; j_call: TRBJ2-1; v_call: TRBV3-1; clone_size: .; cdr3_aa: CASSPESSYDNEQFF; cdr3_nt: TGTGCCAGCAGCCCCGAGTCCTCCTACGACAATGAGCAGTTCTTC
d_call: TRBD1; j_call: TRBJ1-6; v_call: TRBV5-1; clone_size: many; cdr3_aa: CASSFQGDNSPLHF; cdr3_nt: TGCGCCAGCAGCTTCCAGGGGGATAATTCACCCCTCCACTTT
d_call: TRBD2; j_call: TRBJ2-3; v_call: TRBV20-1; clone_size: few; cdr3_aa: CSAPASGGQTDTQYF; cdr3_nt: TGCAGTGCCCCTGCTAGCGGGGGCCAGACAGATACGCAGTATTTT
d_call: TRBD2; j_call: TRBJ2-1; v_call: TRBV5-1; clone_size: few; cdr3_aa: CASSQSGGTYNEQFF; cdr3_nt: TGCGCCAGCAGCCAGAGCGGGGGAACCTACAATGAGCAGTTCTTC
d_call: .; j_call: TRBJ2-1; v_call: TRBV7-2; clone_size: .; cdr3_aa: CASSLFQGLRNEQFF; cdr3_nt: TGTGCCAGCAGCTTATTCCAGGGTCTGCGCAATGAGCAGTTCTTC
d_call: .; j_call: TRBJ2-5; v_call: TRBV3-1; clone_size: few; cdr3_aa: CASSQDETQYF; cdr3_nt: TGTGCCAGCAGCCAAGATGAGACCCAGTACTTC
d_call: .; j_call: TRBJ2-7; v_call: TRBV3-1; clone_size: .; cdr3_aa: CASSQGVEQYF; cdr3_nt: TGTGCCAGCAGCCAAGGGGTGGAGCAGTACTTC
d_call: TRBD2; j_call: TRBJ2-1; v_call: TRBV4-1; clone_size: .; cdr3_aa: CASSQLAGVINEQFF; cdr3_nt: TGCGCCAGCAGCCAACTAGCGGGAGTTATCAATGAGCAGTTCTTC
d_call: .; j_call: TRBJ1-4; v_call: TRBV5-1; clone_size: many; cdr3_aa: CASSRSSNEKLFF; cdr3_nt: TGCGCCAGCAGCCGGAGCTCTAATGAAAAACTGTTTTTT
d_call: .; j_call: TRBJ2-1; v_call: TRBV12-3/TRBV12-4; clone_size: few; cdr3_aa: CASSLSRGEPYNEQFF; cdr3_nt: TGTGCCAGCAGTCTGTCTCGGGGAGAACCCTACAATGAGCAGTTCTTC
d_call: TRBD1; j_call: TRBJ2-7; v_call: TRBV7-9; clone_size: few; cdr3_aa: CASSSTEDRGFYEQYF; cdr3_nt: TGTGCCAGCAGCTCGACGGAGGACAGGGGGTTCTACGAGCAGTACTTC
d_call: .; j_call: TRBJ2-7; v_call: TRBV27; clone_size: few; cdr3_aa: CASSLSFSYEQYF; cdr3_nt: TGTGCCAGCAGTTTATCTTTCTCCTACGAGCAGTACTTC